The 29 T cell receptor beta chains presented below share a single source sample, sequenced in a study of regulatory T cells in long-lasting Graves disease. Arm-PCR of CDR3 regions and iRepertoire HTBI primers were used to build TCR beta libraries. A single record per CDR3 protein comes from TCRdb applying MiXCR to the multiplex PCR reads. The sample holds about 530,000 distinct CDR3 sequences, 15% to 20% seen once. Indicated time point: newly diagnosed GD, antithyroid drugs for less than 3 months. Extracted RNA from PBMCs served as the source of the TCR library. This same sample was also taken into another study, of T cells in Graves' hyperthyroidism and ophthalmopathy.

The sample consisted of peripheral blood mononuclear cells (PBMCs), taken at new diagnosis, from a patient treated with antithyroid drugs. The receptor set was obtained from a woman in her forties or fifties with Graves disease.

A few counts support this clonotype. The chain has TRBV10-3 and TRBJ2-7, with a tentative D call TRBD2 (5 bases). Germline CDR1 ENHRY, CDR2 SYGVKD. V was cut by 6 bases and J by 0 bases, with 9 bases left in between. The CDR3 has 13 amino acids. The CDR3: CAISEGNSYEQYF. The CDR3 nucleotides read TGTGCCATCAGCGAGGGAAACTCCTACGAGCAGTACTTC.

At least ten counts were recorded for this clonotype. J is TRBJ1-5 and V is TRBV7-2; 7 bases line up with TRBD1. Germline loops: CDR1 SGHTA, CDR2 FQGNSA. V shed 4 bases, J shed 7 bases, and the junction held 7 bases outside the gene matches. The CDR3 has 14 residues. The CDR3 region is CASSYGTAGQPQHF. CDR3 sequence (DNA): TGTGCCAGCAGCTATGGGACAGCTGGCCAGCCCCAGCATTTT.

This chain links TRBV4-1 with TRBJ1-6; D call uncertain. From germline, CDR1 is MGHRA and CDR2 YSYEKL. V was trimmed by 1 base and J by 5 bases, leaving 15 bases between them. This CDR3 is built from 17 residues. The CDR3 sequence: CASSQGRAKGHNSPLHF. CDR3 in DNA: TGCGCCAGCAGCCAAGGGAGAGCAAAGGGCCATAATTCACCCCTCCACTTT.

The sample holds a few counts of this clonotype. CDR3 region: CASSIIPSNYGYTF. The DNA for the CDR3 is TGTGCCAGTAGTATAATACCCTCTAACTATGGCTACACCTTC. This rearrangement joins TRBV19 to TRBJ1-2; D unclear. The germline gives CDR1 LNHDA, CDR2 SQIVND (reference sequence). The CDR3 has 14 residues. The germline V and J ends were trimmed by 2 bases and 0 bases, with 7 bases remaining between them.

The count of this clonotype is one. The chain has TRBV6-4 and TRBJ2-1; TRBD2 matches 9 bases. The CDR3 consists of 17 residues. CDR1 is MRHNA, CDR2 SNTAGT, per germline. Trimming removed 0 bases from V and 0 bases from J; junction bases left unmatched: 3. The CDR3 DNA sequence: TGTGCCAGCAGTGACTCCTCGGGACTAGCCTCCTACAATGAGCAGTTCTTC. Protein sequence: CASSDSSGLASYNEQFF.

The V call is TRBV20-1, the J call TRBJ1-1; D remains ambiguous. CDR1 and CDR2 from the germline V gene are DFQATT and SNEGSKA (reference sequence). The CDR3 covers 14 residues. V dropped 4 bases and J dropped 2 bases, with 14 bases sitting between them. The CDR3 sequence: CSATRSTGNTEAFF. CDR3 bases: TGCAGTGCTACCCGATCAACTGGTAACACTGAAGCTTTCTTT.

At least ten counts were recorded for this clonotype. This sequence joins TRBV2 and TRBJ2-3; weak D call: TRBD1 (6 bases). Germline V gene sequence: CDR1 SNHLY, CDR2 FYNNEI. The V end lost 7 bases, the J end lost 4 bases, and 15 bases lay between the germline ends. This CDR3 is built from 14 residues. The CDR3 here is CASTQIGTPDTQYF. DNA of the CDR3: TGTGCCAGCACCCAAATCGGGACACCAGATACGCAGTATTTT.

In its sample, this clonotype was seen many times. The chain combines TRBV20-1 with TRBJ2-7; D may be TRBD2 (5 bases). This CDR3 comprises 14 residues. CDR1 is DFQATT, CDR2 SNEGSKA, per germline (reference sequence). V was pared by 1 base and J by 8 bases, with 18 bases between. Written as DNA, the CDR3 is TGCAGTGCTAGAGCAGTCGGGAATACGTTCCAGCAGTACTTC. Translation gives CSARAVGNTFQQYF.

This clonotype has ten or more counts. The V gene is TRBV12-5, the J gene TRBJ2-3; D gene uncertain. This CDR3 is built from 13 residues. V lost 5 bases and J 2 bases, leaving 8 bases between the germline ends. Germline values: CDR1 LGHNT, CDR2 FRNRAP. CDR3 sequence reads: CASGPGLTDTQYF. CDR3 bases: TGTGCTAGTGGTCCCGGCCTCACAGATACGCAGTATTTT.

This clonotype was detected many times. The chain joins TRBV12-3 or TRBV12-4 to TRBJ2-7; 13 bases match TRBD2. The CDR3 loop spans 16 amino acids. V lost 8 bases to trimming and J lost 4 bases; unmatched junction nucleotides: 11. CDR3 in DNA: TGTGCCAGCTGCTCCCCGGGACTAGCGGGGATGTACGAGCAGTACTTC. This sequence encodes CASCSPGLAGMYEQYF.

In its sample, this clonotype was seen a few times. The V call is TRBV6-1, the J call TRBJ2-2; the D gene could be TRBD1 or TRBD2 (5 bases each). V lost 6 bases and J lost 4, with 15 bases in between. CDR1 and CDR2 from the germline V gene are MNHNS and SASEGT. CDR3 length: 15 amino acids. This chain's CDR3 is CASRNPGTLTGELFF. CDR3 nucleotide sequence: TGTGCCAGCAGGAATCCCGGGACCCTCACCGGGGAGCTGTTTTTT.

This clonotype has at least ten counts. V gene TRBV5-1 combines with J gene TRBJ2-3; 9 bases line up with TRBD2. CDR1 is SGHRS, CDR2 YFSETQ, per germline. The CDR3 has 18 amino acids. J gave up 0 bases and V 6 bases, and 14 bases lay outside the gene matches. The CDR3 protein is CASNKSPRGGPSTDTQYF. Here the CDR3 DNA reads TGCGCCAGCAACAAGTCTCCGCGGGGGGGGCCTAGCACAGATACGCAGTATTTT.

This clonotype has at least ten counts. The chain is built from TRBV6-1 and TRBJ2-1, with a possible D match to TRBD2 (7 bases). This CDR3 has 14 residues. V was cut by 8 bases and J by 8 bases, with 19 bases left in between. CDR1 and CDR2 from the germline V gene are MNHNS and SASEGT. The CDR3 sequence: CASVLGGAFDEQFF. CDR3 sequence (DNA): TGTGCCAGCGTGCTGGGGGGGGCTTTTGATGAGCAGTTCTTC.

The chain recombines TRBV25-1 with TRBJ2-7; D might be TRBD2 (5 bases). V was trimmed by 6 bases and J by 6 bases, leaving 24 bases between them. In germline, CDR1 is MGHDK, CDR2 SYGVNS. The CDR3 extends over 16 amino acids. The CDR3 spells CASSSGWLTMGSEQYF. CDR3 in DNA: TGTGCCAGCAGCTCCGGGTGGTTGACTATGGGCTCCGAGCAGTACTTC.

The CDR3 loop reads CASTTSMNTEAFF. In DNA, the CDR3 is TGTGCCAGTACCACCTCCATGAACACTGAAGCTTTCTTT. V usage is TRBV19 and J usage is TRBJ1-1; D gene ambiguous. CDR3 length: 13 amino acids. Trimming shortened V by 7 bases and J by 0 bases, and 9 bases separated the two germline ends. Germline V gene lookup returns CDR1 LNHDA and CDR2 SQIVND (reference sequence).

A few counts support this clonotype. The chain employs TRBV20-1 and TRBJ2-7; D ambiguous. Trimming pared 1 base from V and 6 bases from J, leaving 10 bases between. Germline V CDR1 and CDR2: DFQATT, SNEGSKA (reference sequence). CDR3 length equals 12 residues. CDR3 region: CSARGPAGEQYF. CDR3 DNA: TGCAGTGCTAGAGGCCCGGCAGGCGAGCAGTACTTC.

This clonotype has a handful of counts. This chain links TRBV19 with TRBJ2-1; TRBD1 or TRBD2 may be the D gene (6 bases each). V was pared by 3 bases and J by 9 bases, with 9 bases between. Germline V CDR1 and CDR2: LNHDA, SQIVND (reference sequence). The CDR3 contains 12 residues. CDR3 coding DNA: TGTGCCAGTAGTATGGGGGGCGGTGAGCAGTTCTTC. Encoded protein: CASSMGGGEQFF.

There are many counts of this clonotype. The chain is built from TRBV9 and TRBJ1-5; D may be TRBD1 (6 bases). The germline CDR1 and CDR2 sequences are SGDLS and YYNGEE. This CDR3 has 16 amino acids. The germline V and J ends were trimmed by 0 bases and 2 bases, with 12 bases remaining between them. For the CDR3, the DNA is TGTGCCAGCAGCGTAGGGGGGGCTGATGGCAATCAGCCCCAGCATTTT. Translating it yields CASSVGGADGNQPQHF.

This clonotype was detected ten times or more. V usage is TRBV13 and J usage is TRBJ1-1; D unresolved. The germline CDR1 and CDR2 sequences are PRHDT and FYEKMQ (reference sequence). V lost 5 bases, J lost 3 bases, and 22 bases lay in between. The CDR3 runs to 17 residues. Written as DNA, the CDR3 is TGTGCCAGCAGCCCTCGGCTGAATATGGGAATGGACACTGAAGCTTTCTTT. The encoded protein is CASSPRLNMGMDTEAFF.

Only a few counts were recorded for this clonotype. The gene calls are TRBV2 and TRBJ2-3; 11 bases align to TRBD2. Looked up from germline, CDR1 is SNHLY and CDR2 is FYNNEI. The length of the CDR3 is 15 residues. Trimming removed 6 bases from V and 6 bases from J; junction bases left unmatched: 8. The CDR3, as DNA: TGTGCCAGCAGGGACTTAGCGGGGGGGCTCGATACGCAGTATTTT. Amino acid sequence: CASRDLAGGLDTQYF.

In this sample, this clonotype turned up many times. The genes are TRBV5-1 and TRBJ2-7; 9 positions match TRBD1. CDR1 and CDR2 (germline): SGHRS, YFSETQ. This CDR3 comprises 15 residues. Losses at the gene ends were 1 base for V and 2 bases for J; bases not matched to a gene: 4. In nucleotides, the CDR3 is TGCGCCAGCAGCTTGTTAGGGGACAGGGCCTACGAGCAGTACTTC. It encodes CASSLLGDRAYEQYF. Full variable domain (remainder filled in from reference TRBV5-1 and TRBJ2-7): KAGVTQTPRYLIKTRGQQVTLSCSPISGHRSVSWYQQTPGQGLQFLFEYFSETQRNKGNFPGRFSGRQFSNSRSEMNVSTLELGDSALYLCASSLLGDRAYEQYFGPGTRLTVT.

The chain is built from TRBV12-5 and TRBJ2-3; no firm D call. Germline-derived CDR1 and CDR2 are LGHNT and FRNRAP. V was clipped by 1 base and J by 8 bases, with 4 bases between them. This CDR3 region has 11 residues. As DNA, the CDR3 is TGTGCTAGTGGTTTGGGCCTTACGCAGTATTTT. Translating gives CASGLGLTQYF.

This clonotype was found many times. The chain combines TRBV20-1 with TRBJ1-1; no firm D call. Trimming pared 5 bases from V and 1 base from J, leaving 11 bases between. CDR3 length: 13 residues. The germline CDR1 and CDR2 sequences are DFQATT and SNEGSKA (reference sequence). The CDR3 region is CSAGPPGNTEAFF. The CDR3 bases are TGCAGTGCTGGACCCCCGGGGAACACTGAAGCTTTCTTT.

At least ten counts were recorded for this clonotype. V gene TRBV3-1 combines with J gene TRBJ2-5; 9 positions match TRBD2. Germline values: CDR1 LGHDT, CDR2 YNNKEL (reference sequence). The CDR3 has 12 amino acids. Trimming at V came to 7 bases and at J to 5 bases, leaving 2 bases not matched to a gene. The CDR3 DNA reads TGTGCCAGCATGCTAGCGGGGGAGACCCAGTACTTC. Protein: CASMLAGETQYF.

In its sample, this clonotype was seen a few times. Written as DNA, the CDR3 is TGTGCCAGTCGGGGGGCAAGCCACGAGCAGTACTTC. Amino acid sequence: CASRGASHEQYF. This chain joins TRBV19 and TRBJ2-7, with D possibly TRBD2 on 7 matching bases. Germline V gene sequence: CDR1 LNHDA, CDR2 SQIVND (reference sequence). The CDR3 has 12 residues. Trimming shortened V by 8 bases and J by 5 bases, and 13 bases separated the two germline ends.

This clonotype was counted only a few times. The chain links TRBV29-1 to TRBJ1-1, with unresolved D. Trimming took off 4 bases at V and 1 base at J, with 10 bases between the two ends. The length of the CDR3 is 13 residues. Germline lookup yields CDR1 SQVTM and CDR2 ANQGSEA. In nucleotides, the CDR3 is TGCAGCGTTGTTAGGGTGGAGAACACTGAAGCTTTCTTT. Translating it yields CSVVRVENTEAFF.

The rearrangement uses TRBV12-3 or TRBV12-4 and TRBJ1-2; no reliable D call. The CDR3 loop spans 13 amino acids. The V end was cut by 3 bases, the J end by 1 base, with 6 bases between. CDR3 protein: CASSFGNNYGYTF. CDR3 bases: TGTGCCAGCAGTTTCGGGAATAACTATGGCTACACCTTC.

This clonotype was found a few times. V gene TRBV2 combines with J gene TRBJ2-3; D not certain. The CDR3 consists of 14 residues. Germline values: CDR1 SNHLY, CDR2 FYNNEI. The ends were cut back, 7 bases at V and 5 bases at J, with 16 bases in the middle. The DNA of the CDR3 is TGTGCCAGCAAAACCCTTGATTTAGGAGATACGCAGTATTTT. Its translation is CASKTLDLGDTQYF.

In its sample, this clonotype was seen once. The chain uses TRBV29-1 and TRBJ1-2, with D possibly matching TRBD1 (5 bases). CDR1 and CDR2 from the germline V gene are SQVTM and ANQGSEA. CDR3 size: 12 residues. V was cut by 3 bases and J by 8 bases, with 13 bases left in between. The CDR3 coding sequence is TGCAGCGTTGAGATAAATGGGGACGGCTACACCTTC. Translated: CSVEINGDGYTF.